These T cell receptor beta chains were read from a single sample in a study of T-cell reconstitution after alpha-beta-depleted transplantation in children. TCRdb recomputed calls from the PCR reads with MiXCR, one row per CDR3 protein. The table records fewer than 700,000 distinct CDR3 sequences, roughly 13% of them present only once. The material sequenced was PBMCs, mostly from graft donor cells, taken 360 days after TCRalphabeta/CD19-depleted stem cell transplant. These receptors were obtained from a male patient younger than 18 who had a stem cell transplant for acute myeloid leukemia, so the T cells may come from the graft donor. Both conserved end residues are part of each CDR3. The order of the fields is D gene, J gene, V gene, clone size, CDR3 protein, CDR3 DNA. The D gene is left open where the match is weak. Only some rows state a clone size, as once, few, many or a class for expanded clones.

D gene: TRBD2; J gene: TRBJ2-1; V gene: TRBV3-1; clone size: few; CDR3 protein: CASCQGRTSGPGNEQFF; CDR3 DNA: TGTGCCAGCTGCCAAGGAAGGACTAGCGGACCTGGGAATGAGCAGTTCTTC
D gene: NA; J gene: TRBJ2-7; V gene: TRBV11-1; clone size: few; CDR3 protein: CASSLGTPQSLYTYEQYF; CDR3 DNA: TGTGCCAGCAGCTTAGGGACTCCTCAGTCGCTGTACACCTACGAGCAGTACTTC
D gene: TRBD2; J gene: TRBJ2-1; V gene: TRBV24-1; clone size: few; CDR3 protein: CATMTGLAGPYNEQFF; CDR3 DNA: TGTGCCACCATGACAGGACTAGCGGGACCATACAATGAGCAGTTCTTC
D gene: TRBD1; J gene: TRBJ2-3; V gene: TRBV14; clone size: NA; CDR3 protein: CASSPSGTGFTTDTQYF; CDR3 DNA: TGTGCCAGCAGCCCATCGGGGACAGGGTTCACCACAGATACGCAGTATTTT
D gene: NA; J gene: TRBJ2-7; V gene: TRBV12-3/TRBV12-4; clone size: NA; CDR3 protein: CASRLLGYEQYF; CDR3 DNA: TGTGCCAGCAGGCTTCTCGGGTACGAGCAGTACTTC
D gene: TRBD2; J gene: TRBJ2-2; V gene: TRBV28; clone size: few; CDR3 protein: CASHGGLAGERTGELFF; CDR3 DNA: TGTGCCAGCCATGGGGGGCTAGCGGGAGAAAGGACCGGGGAGCTGTTTTTT
D gene: NA; J gene: TRBJ2-5; V gene: TRBV18; clone size: few; CDR3 protein: CASSPRFGSHQETQYF; CDR3 DNA: TGTGCCAGCTCACCTCGCTTCGGGTCTCACCAAGAGACCCAGTACTTC
D gene: TRBD2; J gene: TRBJ2-1; V gene: TRBV24-1; clone size: few; CDR3 protein: CATSDPAGGVYNEQFF; CDR3 DNA: TGTGCCACCAGTGACCCAGCGGGAGGAGTATACAATGAGCAGTTCTTC
D gene: NA; J gene: TRBJ2-1; V gene: TRBV2; clone size: many; CDR3 protein: CASSEEGNEQFF; CDR3 DNA: TGTGCCAGCAGTGAAGAGGGGAATGAGCAGTTCTTC
D gene: NA; J gene: TRBJ2-5; V gene: TRBV20-1; clone size: few; CDR3 protein: CSASPGPVETQYF; CDR3 DNA: TGCAGTGCTTCACCGGGACCGGTCGAGACCCAGTACTTC
D gene: NA; J gene: TRBJ2-3; V gene: TRBV24-1; clone size: many; CDR3 protein: CATSEGGRGTDTQYF; CDR3 DNA: TGTGCCACCAGTGAGGGGGGGCGAGGGACAGATACGCAGTATTTT
D gene: NA; J gene: TRBJ2-3; V gene: TRBV6-5; clone size: few; CDR3 protein: CASSYSRPGFDTQYF; CDR3 DNA: TGTGCCAGCAGTTACTCGCGCCCAGGCTTCGATACGCAGTATTTT
D gene: TRBD1; J gene: TRBJ2-3; V gene: TRBV29-1; clone size: many; CDR3 protein: CSVSQGASTDTQYF; CDR3 DNA: TGCAGCGTTTCACAGGGGGCCTCCACAGATACGCAGTATTTT
D gene: TRBD2; J gene: TRBJ2-1; V gene: TRBV7-2; clone size: many; CDR3 protein: CASRAGTRALYNEQFF; CDR3 DNA: TGTGCCAGCAGGGCCGGGACTAGGGCCTTATACAATGAGCAGTTCTTC
D gene: NA; J gene: TRBJ1-1; V gene: TRBV28; clone size: many; CDR3 protein: CASGEGPEAFF; CDR3 DNA: TGTGCCAGCGGAGAGGGTCCTGAAGCTTTCTTT
D gene: TRBD2; J gene: TRBJ2-1; V gene: TRBV5-6; clone size: many; CDR3 protein: CASSLTTGLEDNEQFF; CDR3 DNA: TGTGCCAGCAGCTTGACCACTGGACTAGAAGACAATGAGCAGTTCTTC
D gene: NA; J gene: TRBJ2-7; V gene: TRBV20-1; clone size: NA; CDR3 protein: CSARPERGLTYEQYF; CDR3 DNA: TGCAGTGCTAGACCCGAGAGGGGGTTAACCTACGAGCAGTACTTC
D gene: NA; J gene: TRBJ2-7; V gene: TRBV30; clone size: few; CDR3 protein: CAWSGGGYEQYF; CDR3 DNA: TGTGCCTGGAGCGGGGGAGGCTACGAGCAGTACTTC
D gene: TRBD2; J gene: TRBJ2-5; V gene: TRBV5-1; clone size: many; CDR3 protein: CASSLGLAVQETQYF; CDR3 DNA: TGCGCCAGCAGCTTGGGACTAGCAGTCCAAGAGACCCAGTACTTC
D gene: TRBD2; J gene: TRBJ2-7; V gene: TRBV20-1; clone size: NA; CDR3 protein: CSASHSGRKYEQYF; CDR3 DNA: TGCAGTGCCTCCCATAGCGGGAGGAAGTACGAGCAGTACTTC
D gene: NA; J gene: TRBJ2-7; V gene: TRBV7-2; clone size: NA; CDR3 protein: CASSLSLAFYEQYF; CDR3 DNA: TGTGCCAGCAGCTTAAGTCTAGCGTTCTACGAGCAGTACTTC
D gene: NA; J gene: TRBJ2-7; V gene: TRBV6-6; clone size: NA; CDR3 protein: CASSYAAYREQYF; CDR3 DNA: TGTGCCAGCAGTTACGCGGCTTATCGCGAGCAGTACTTC
D gene: NA; J gene: TRBJ2-3; V gene: TRBV29-1; clone size: many; CDR3 protein: CSVVPRASTDTQYF; CDR3 DNA: TGCAGCGTTGTTCCCAGGGCTAGCACAGATACGCAGTATTTT
D gene: NA; J gene: TRBJ2-3; V gene: TRBV4-3; clone size: few; CDR3 protein: CASSQDKGMSTDTQYF; CDR3 DNA: TGCGCCAGCAGCCAAGATAAGGGGATGAGCACAGATACGCAGTATTTT
D gene: NA; J gene: TRBJ2-5; V gene: TRBV5-1; clone size: few; CDR3 protein: CASSLGKRETQYF; CDR3 DNA: TGCGCCAGCAGCTTGGGCAAACGGGAGACCCAGTACTTC
D gene: NA; J gene: TRBJ2-1; V gene: TRBV6-2/TRBV6-3; clone size: few; CDR3 protein: CASSSRDSPQRPQFF; CDR3 DNA: TGTGCCAGCAGTTCCCGGGACTCCCCGCAGAGGCCGCAGTTCTTC
D gene: TRBD1; J gene: TRBJ1-4; V gene: TRBV20-1; clone size: few; CDR3 protein: CSARATLDRVYEKLFF; CDR3 DNA: TGCAGTGCTAGAGCTACTTTGGACAGGGTGTATGAAAAACTGTTTTTT
D gene: NA; J gene: TRBJ2-7; V gene: TRBV5-1; clone size: many; CDR3 protein: CASRVLTGLTSYEQYF; CDR3 DNA: TGCGCCAGCAGGGTCTTGACGGGCTTAACCTCCTACGAGCAGTACTTC
D gene: NA; J gene: TRBJ2-3; V gene: TRBV28; clone size: NA; CDR3 protein: CASSFGPRTDTQYF; CDR3 DNA: TGTGCCAGCAGTTTCGGGCCTCGCACAGATACGCAGTATTTT
D gene: TRBD2; J gene: TRBJ2-7; V gene: TRBV6-2/TRBV6-3; clone size: NA; CDR3 protein: CASRVLAVPVYEQYF; CDR3 DNA: TGTGCCAGCAGAGTCCTAGCGGTCCCTGTCTACGAGCAGTACTTC
D gene: NA; J gene: TRBJ2-3; V gene: TRBV10-3; clone size: NA; CDR3 protein: CAISESAASTDTQYF; CDR3 DNA: TGTGCCATCAGTGAGTCAGCGGCTAGCACAGATACGCAGTATTTT
D gene: TRBD2; J gene: TRBJ2-1; V gene: TRBV20-1; clone size: few; CDR3 protein: CSARTSLSSGIAYNEQFF; CDR3 DNA: TGCAGTGCTAGAACAAGTCTTTCTAGCGGGATAGCCTACAATGAGCAGTTCTTC
D gene: NA; J gene: TRBJ2-7; V gene: TRBV7-2; clone size: NA; CDR3 protein: CASSFTGLSYEQYF; CDR3 DNA: TGTGCCAGCAGCTTCACGGGGCTGTCCTACGAGCAGTACTTC
D gene: TRBD2; J gene: TRBJ2-7; V gene: TRBV6-5; clone size: few; CDR3 protein: CASSFPGLAPYEQYF; CDR3 DNA: TGTGCCAGCAGTTTCCCGGGACTAGCGCCCTACGAGCAGTACTTC
D gene: NA; J gene: TRBJ2-1; V gene: TRBV5-1; clone size: many; CDR3 protein: CASSLVQKNEQFF; CDR3 DNA: TGCGCCAGCAGCTTGGTTCAGAAGAATGAGCAGTTCTTC
D gene: TRBD1; J gene: TRBJ1-1; V gene: TRBV4-3; clone size: few; CDR3 protein: CASSQGWDRMNTEAFF; CDR3 DNA: TGCGCCAGCAGCCAAGGCTGGGACAGGATGAACACTGAAGCTTTCTTT
D gene: NA; J gene: TRBJ2-1; V gene: TRBV24-1; clone size: NA; CDR3 protein: CATMALTVGIEPPEQFF; CDR3 DNA: TGTGCCACGATGGCCCTTACGGTAGGGATCGAACCCCCCGAGCAGTTCTTC
D gene: NA; J gene: TRBJ2-2; V gene: TRBV28; clone size: many; CDR3 protein: CASSFGPYTGELFF; CDR3 DNA: TGTGCCAGCAGTTTCGGACCCTACACCGGGGAGCTGTTTTTT
D gene: TRBD1; J gene: TRBJ2-4; V gene: TRBV4-3; clone size: few; CDR3 protein: CASSRSPGTGDLLAKNIQYF; CDR3 DNA: TGCGCCAGCAGCCGTAGCCCCGGGACAGGGGACTTATTAGCCAAAAACATTCAGTACTTC
D gene: NA; J gene: TRBJ2-5; V gene: TRBV29-1; clone size: many; CDR3 protein: CSVERGDIRYF; CDR3 DNA: TGCAGCGTTGAGAGGGGTGACATCCGGTACTTC
D gene: TRBD2; J gene: TRBJ2-1; V gene: TRBV9; clone size: few; CDR3 protein: CASSVEGEGSYNEQFF; CDR3 DNA: TGTGCCAGCAGCGTAGAAGGGGAGGGCTCCTACAATGAGCAGTTCTTC
D gene: NA; J gene: TRBJ2-7; V gene: TRBV28; clone size: few; CDR3 protein: CAIRGTGFSYEQYF; CDR3 DNA: TGTGCCATCAGGGGAACAGGTTTCTCCTACGAGCAGTACTTC
D gene: NA; J gene: TRBJ2-3; V gene: TRBV28; clone size: few; CDR3 protein: CASSLTPRRLIITDTQYF; CDR3 DNA: TGTGCCAGCAGTTTAACCCCAAGGAGACTAATAATCACAGATACGCAGTATTTT
D gene: TRBD2; J gene: TRBJ2-1; V gene: TRBV28; clone size: NA; CDR3 protein: CAGGGGLANYNEQFF; CDR3 DNA: TGTGCCGGCGGGGGTGGACTAGCGAACTACAATGAGCAGTTCTTC
D gene: NA; J gene: TRBJ2-2; V gene: TRBV7-6; clone size: NA; CDR3 protein: CASSLTGQGTGELFF; CDR3 DNA: TGTGCCAGCAGCCTCACAGGGCAGGGCACCGGGGAGCTGTTTTTT